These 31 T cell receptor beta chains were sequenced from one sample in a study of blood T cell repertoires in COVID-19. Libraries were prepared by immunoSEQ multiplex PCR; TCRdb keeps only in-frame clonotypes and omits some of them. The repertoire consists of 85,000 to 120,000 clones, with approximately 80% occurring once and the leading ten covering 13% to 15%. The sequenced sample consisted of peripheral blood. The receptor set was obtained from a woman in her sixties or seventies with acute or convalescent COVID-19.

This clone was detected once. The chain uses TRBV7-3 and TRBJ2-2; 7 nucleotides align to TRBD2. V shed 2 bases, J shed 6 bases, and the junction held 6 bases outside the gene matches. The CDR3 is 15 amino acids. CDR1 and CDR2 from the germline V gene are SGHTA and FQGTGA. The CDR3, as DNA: TGTGCCAGCAGCTTAGGGAGAACTAGCGCCGGGGAGCTGTTTTTT. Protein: CASSLGRTSAGELFF.

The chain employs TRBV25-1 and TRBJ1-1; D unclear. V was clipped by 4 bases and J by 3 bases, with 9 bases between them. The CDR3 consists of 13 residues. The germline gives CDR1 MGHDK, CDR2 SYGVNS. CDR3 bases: TGTGCCAGCAGTGTAGGGCGGGACACTGAAGCTTTCTTT. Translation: CASSVGRDTEAFF.

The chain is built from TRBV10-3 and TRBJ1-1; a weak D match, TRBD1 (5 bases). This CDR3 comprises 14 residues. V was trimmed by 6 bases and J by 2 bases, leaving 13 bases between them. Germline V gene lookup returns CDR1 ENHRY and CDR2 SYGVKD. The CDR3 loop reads CAIRDPRANTEAFF. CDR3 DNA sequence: TGTGCCATCAGAGATCCCAGGGCAAACACTGAAGCTTTCTTT.

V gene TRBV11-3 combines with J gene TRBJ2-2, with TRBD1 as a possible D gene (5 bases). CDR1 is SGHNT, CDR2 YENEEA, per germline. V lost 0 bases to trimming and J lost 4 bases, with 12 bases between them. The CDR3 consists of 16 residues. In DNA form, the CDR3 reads TGTGCCAGCAGCTTAGATACCCAGGGCGGCACCGGGGAGCTGTTTTTT. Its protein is CASSLDTQGGTGELFF.

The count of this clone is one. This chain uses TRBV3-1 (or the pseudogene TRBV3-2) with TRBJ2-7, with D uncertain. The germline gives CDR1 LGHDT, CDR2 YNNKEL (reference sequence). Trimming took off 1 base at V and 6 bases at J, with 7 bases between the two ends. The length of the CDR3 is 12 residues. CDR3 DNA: TGTGCCAGCAGCCAAGGGCCTCGCGAGCAGTACTTC. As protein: CASSQGPREQYF.

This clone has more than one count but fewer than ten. CDR3 sequence: CASSLGVDYGYTF. As DNA, the CDR3 is TGTGCCAGCAGTCTAGGGGTGGACTATGGCTACACCTTC. The V gene is TRBV28, the J gene TRBJ1-2; TRBD1 might be the D (5 bases). V lost 5 bases, J lost 3 bases, and 10 bases lay in between. Germline V gene data show CDR1 as MDHEN and CDR2 as SYDVKM. This CDR3 region has 13 residues.

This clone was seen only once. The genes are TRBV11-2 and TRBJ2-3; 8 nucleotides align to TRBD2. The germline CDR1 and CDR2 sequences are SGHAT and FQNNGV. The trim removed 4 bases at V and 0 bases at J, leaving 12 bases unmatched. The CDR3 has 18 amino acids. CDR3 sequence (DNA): TGTGCCAGCAGCTCGCGGGGGGAGGTTTATTCTAGCACAGATACGCAGTATTTT. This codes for CASSSRGEVYSSTDTQYF.

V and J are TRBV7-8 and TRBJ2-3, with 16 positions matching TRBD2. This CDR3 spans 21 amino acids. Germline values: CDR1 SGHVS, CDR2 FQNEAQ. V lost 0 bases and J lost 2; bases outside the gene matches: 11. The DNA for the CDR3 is TGTGCCAGCAGCTTAGCACCGGGACTAGCGGGAGGGCCGGAAAACACAGATACGCAGTATTTT. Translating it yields CASSLAPGLAGGPENTDTQYF.

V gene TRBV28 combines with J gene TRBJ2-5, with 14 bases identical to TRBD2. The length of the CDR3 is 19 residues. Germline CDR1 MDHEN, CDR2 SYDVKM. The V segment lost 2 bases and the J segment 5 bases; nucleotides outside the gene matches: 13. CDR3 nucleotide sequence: TGTGCCAGCAGTTTAAGGCGGGGACTAGCGGGAGCTTTGGGGGAGACCCAGTACTTC. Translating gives CASSLRRGLAGALGETQYF. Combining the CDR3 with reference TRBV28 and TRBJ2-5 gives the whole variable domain DVKVTQSSRYLVKRTGEKVFLECVQDMDHENMFWYRQDPGLGLRLIYFSYDVKMKEKGDIPEGYSVSREKKERFSLILESASTNQTSMYLCASSLRRGLAGALGETQYFGPGTRLLVL.

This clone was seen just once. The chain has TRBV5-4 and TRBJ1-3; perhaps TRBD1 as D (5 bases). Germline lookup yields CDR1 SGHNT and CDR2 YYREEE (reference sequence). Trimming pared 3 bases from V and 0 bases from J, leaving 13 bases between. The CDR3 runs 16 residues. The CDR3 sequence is CASSSMTERSGNTIYF. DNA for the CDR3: TGTGCCAGCAGCTCAATGACAGAACGCTCTGGAAACACCATATATTTT.

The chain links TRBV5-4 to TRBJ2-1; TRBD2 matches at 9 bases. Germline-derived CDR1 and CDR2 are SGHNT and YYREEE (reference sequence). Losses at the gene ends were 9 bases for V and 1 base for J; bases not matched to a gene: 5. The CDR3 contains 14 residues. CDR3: CATVAGGSYNEQFF. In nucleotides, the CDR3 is TGTGCCACCGTTGCGGGGGGGTCCTACAATGAGCAGTTCTTC.

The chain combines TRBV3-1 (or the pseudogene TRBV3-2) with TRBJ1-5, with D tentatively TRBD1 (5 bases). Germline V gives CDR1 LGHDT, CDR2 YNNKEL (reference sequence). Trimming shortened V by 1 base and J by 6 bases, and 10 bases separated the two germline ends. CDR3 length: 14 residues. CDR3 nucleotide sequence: TGTGCCAGCAGCCAAGCGGGGGGGGGTCAGCCCCAGCATTTT. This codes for CASSQAGGGQPQHF.

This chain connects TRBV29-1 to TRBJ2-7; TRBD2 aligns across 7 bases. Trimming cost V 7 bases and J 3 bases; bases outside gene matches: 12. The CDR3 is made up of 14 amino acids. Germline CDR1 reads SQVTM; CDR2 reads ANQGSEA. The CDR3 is CSATGREAGYEQYF. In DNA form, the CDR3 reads TGCAGCGCCACTGGACGGGAGGCCGGCTACGAGCAGTACTTC.

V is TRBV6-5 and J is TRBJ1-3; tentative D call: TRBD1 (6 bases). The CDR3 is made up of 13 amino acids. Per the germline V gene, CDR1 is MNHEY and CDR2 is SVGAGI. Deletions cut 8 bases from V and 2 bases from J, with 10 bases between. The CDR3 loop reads CASGAGAGNTIYF. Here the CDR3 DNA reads TGTGCCAGCGGAGCAGGGGCTGGAAACACCATATATTTT.

The CDR3 reads CASKRDWDTQYF. CDR3 sequence (DNA): TGTGCCAGCAAGAGAGACTGGGATACGCAGTATTTT. The chain carries TRBV2 and TRBJ2-3; the D is unclear. The V gene lost 7 bases and the J gene lost 6 bases, with 11 bases spanning the gap. The CDR3 covers 12 residues. Germline V gene lookup returns CDR1 SNHLY and CDR2 FYNNEI.

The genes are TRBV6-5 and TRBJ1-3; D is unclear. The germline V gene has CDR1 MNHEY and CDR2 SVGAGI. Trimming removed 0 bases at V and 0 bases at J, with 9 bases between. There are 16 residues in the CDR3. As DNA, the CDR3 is TGTGCCAGCAGTTACTCGGCCCAGTCCTCTGGAAACACCATATATTTT. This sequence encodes CASSYSAQSSGNTIYF.

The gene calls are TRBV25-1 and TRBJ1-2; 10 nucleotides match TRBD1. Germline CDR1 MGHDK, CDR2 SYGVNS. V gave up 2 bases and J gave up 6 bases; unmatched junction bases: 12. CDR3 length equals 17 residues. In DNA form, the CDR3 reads TGTGCCAGCAGTGAACCCCGGGACAGGGGTTTAGGCCATGGCTACACCTTC. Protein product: CASSEPRDRGLGHGYTF.

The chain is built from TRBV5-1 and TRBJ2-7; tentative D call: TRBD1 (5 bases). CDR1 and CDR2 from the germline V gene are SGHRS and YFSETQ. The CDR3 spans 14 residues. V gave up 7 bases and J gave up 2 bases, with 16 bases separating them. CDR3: CASGSQGRTYEQYF. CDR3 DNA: TGCGCCAGCGGCTCTCAGGGCCGTACCTACGAGCAGTACTTC.

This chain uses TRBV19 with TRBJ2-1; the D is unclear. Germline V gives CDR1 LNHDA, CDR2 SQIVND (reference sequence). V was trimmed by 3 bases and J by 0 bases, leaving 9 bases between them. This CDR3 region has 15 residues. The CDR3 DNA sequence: TGTGCCAGTAGTATCGGCGGCCCCTCCTACAATGAGCAGTTCTTC. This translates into CASSIGGPSYNEQFF.

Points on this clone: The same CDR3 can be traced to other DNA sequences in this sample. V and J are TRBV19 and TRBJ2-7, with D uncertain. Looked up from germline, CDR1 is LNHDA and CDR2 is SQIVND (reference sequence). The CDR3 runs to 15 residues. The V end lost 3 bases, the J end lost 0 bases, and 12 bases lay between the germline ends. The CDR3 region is CASSIGGTFSYEQYF. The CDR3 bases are TGTGCCAGTAGTATTGGCGGCACGTTCTCCTACGAGCAGTACTTC.

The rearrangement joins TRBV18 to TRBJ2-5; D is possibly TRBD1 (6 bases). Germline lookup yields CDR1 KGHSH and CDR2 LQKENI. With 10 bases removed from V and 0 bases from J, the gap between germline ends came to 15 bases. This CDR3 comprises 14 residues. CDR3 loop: CATKTGQHQETQYF. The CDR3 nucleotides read TGTGCCACCAAAACCGGACAGCACCAAGAGACCCAGTACTTC.

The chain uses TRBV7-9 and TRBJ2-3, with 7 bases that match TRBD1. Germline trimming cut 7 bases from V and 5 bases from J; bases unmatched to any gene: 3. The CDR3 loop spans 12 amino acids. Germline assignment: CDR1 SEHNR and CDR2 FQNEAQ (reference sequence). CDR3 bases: TGTGCCAGCACCGACAGGGAAGATACGCAGTATTTT. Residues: CASTDREDTQYF.

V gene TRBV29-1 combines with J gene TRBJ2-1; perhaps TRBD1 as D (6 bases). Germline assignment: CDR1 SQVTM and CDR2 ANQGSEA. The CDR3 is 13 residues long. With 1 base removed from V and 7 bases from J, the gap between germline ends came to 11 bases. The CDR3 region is CSVEVSRGNEQFF. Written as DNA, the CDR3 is TGCAGCGTTGAAGTATCCAGGGGTAATGAGCAGTTCTTC.

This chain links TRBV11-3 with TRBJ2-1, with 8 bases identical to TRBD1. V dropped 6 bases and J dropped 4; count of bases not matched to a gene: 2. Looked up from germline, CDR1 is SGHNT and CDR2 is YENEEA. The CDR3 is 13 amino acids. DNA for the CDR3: TGTGCCAGCAGTAGGACAGGGTACAATGAGCAGTTCTTC. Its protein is CASSRTGYNEQFF.

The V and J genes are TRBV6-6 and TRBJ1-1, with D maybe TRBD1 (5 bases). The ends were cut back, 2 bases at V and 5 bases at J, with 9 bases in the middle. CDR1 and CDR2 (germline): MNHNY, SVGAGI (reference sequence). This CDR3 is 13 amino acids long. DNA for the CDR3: TGTGCCAGCAGTTACAGCGGGGGGACTGAAGCTTTCTTT. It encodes CASSYSGGTEAFF.

The CDR3 DNA reads as TGTGCCAGCAGCGGACAGGGTCTAGAAAAACTGTTTTTT. Amino acid sequence: CASSGQGLEKLFF. The chain uses TRBV6-5 and TRBJ1-4; 8 bases align to TRBD1. Germline CDR1 reads MNHEY; CDR2 reads SVGAGI. V was clipped by 6 bases and J by 8 bases; unmatched bases: 5. The CDR3 covers 13 residues.

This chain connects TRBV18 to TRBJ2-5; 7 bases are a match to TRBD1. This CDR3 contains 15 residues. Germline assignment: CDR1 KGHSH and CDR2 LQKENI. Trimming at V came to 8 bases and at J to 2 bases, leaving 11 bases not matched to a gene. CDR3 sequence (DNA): TGTGCCAGCCAAGCCTGGGGACAGTTACAAGAGACCCAGTACTTC. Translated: CASQAWGQLQETQYF.

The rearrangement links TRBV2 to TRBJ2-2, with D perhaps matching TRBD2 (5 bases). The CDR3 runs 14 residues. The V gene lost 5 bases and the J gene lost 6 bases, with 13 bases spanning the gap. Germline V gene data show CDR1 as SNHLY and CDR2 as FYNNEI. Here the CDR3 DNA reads TGTGCCAGCAGTTCAGAGAGGGCGGCCGGGGAGCTGTTTTTT. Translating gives CASSSERAAGELFF.

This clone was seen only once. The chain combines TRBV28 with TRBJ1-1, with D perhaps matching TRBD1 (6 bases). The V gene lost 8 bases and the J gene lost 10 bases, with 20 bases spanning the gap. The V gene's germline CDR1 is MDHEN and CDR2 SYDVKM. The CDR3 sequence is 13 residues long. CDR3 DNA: TGTGCCAGCGGTGGATGGACAGCTGGTGGAGCTTTCTTT. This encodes CASGGWTAGGAFF.

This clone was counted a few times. CDR3 in DNA: TGTGCCAGCAGCCACACGACAGGGATGAACACTGAAGCTTTCTTT. This translates into CASSHTTGMNTEAFF. The rearrangement links TRBV3-1 (or the pseudogene TRBV3-2) to TRBJ1-1; 7 nucleotides match TRBD1. Unmatched junction bases numbered 4, after V lost 3 bases and J lost 0 bases. CDR1 LGHDT and CDR2 YNNKEL come from the germline V gene (reference sequence). The CDR3 extends over 15 amino acids.

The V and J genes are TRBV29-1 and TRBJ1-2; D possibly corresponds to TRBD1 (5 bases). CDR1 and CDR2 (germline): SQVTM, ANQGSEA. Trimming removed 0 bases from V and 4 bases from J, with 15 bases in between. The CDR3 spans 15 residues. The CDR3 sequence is CSVEEGQGVFYGYTF. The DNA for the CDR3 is TGCAGCGTTGAAGAAGGGCAGGGTGTTTTCTATGGCTACACCTTC.